A selection of T cell receptor beta chains follows, all from one sample in a study of blood T cell repertoires in COVID-19. The data were produced by immunoSEQ multiplex PCR, yet TCRdb's version contains in-frame clones alone and is incomplete. The sample has 6,500 to 9,000 clones, about 83% seen once; the top ten hold about 17%. Sequencing input: peripheral blood. The origin of the receptors is a woman aged 60-70 years with active COVID-19. Each CDR3 is given with its conserved first and last residue. Each record gives: D gene, clone size, J gene, V gene, CDR3 protein, CDR3 DNA. A D gene is named only where the DNA matches it firmly. Clone size is stated in some rows and not others, as once, few, many or a class when expanded.

D gene: -; clone size: once; J gene: TRBJ2-1; V gene: TRBV18; CDR3 protein: CASSPSFNNEQFF; CDR3 DNA: TGTGCCAGCTCACCCTCCTTTAACAATGAGCAGTTCTTC
D gene: -; clone size: -; J gene: TRBJ1-1; V gene: TRBV3-1/TRBV3-2; CDR3 protein: CASSQGQGTEAFF; CDR3 DNA: TGTGCCAGCAGCCAGGGACAAGGAACTGAAGCTTTCTTT
D gene: TRBD1; clone size: -; J gene: TRBJ2-1; V gene: TRBV11-2; CDR3 protein: CASSLATGPYNEQFF; CDR3 DNA: TGTGCCAGCAGCTTAGCGACAGGGCCCTACAATGAGCAGTTCTTC
D gene: -; clone size: -; J gene: TRBJ1-5; V gene: TRBV19; CDR3 protein: CASSTGQWSNQPQHF; CDR3 DNA: TGTGCCAGTAGTACCGGACAGTGGTCCAATCAGCCCCAGCATTTT
D gene: TRBD1; clone size: -; J gene: TRBJ1-2; V gene: TRBV2; CDR3 protein: CASRRQGIDGYTF; CDR3 DNA: TGTGCCAGCAGGAGACAGGGTATAGATGGCTACACCTTC
D gene: -; clone size: once; J gene: TRBJ2-1; V gene: TRBV18; CDR3 protein: CASSPPLNEQFF; CDR3 DNA: TGTGCCAGCTCACCACCGTTAAATGAGCAGTTCTTC
D gene: -; clone size: -; J gene: TRBJ1-2; V gene: TRBV4-3; CDR3 protein: CASSQDHGRVDGYTF; CDR3 DNA: TGCGCCAGCAGCCAAGATCATGGCAGGGTCGATGGCTACACCTTC
D gene: TRBD1; clone size: few; J gene: TRBJ1-1; V gene: TRBV6-6; CDR3 protein: CASSPINLAGQAGTEAFF; CDR3 DNA: TGTGCCAGCAGTCCCATTAACCTGGCGGGACAGGCGGGCACTGAAGCTTTCTTT
D gene: -; clone size: -; J gene: TRBJ2-2; V gene: TRBV9; CDR3 protein: CASSVEGTHTGELFF; CDR3 DNA: TGTGCCAGCAGCGTAGAGGGGACTCACACCGGGGAGCTGTTTTTT
D gene: TRBD2; clone size: -; J gene: TRBJ2-3; V gene: TRBV4-3; CDR3 protein: CASSQDLLAGLTDTQYF; CDR3 DNA: TGCGCCAGCAGCCAAGATCTACTAGCGGGCCTCACAGATACGCAGTATTTT
D gene: TRBD1; clone size: few; J gene: TRBJ1-3; V gene: TRBV5-5; CDR3 protein: CASSLAGQGEGNTIYF; CDR3 DNA: TGTGCCAGCAGCTTGGCGGGACAGGGGGAAGGAAACACCATATATTTT
D gene: -; clone size: -; J gene: TRBJ2-1; V gene: TRBV6-5; CDR3 protein: CASKVGLISYNEQFF; CDR3 DNA: TGTGCCAGCAAGGTGGGGCTAATTTCATACAATGAGCAGTTCTTC
D gene: TRBD1; clone size: -; J gene: TRBJ1-5; V gene: TRBV3-1/TRBV3-2; CDR3 protein: CASSQGTGRQPQHF; CDR3 DNA: TGTGCCAGCAGCCAAGGGACAGGGAGGCAGCCCCAGCATTTT
D gene: TRBD2; clone size: once; J gene: TRBJ2-5; V gene: TRBV27; CDR3 protein: CASSFSSGAPLGTQYF; CDR3 DNA: TGTGCCAGCAGTTTTTCGAGCGGGGCTCCCCTGGGGACCCAGTACTTC
D gene: -; clone size: -; J gene: TRBJ1-2; V gene: TRBV4-3; CDR3 protein: CASSQSLGGGFGYTF; CDR3 DNA: TGCGCCAGCAGCCAATCTCTAGGGGGGGGCTTCGGCTACACCTTC
D gene: -; clone size: -; J gene: TRBJ1-4; V gene: TRBV27; CDR3 protein: CASSLYWGSKLFF; CDR3 DNA: TGTGCCAGCAGTTTATATTGGGGCAGTAAACTGTTTTTT
D gene: TRBD2; clone size: -; J gene: TRBJ2-5; V gene: TRBV5-1; CDR3 protein: CASSPRTSGGAKETQYF; CDR3 DNA: TGCGCCAGCAGCCCAAGGACTAGCGGGGGGGCTAAGGAGACCCAGTACTTC
D gene: -; clone size: -; J gene: TRBJ1-2; V gene: TRBV19; CDR3 protein: CASHGSGYGYTF; CDR3 DNA: TGTGCCAGCCACGGGAGTGGGTATGGCTACACCTTC
D gene: -; clone size: -; J gene: TRBJ1-3; V gene: TRBV11-2; CDR3 protein: CASSATDRPYHPIYF; CDR3 DNA: TGTGCCAGCAGCGCTACGGACAGACCATACCACCCCATATATTTT
D gene: -; clone size: -; J gene: TRBJ1-1; V gene: TRBV4-1; CDR3 protein: CASSPPDSWGTEAFF; CDR3 DNA: TGCGCCAGCAGCCCCCCGGACAGTTGGGGGACTGAAGCTTTCTTT
D gene: TRBD2; clone size: -; J gene: TRBJ2-3; V gene: TRBV30; CDR3 protein: CAWSEGRARTDTQYF; CDR3 DNA: TGTGCCTGGAGTGAAGGGAGGGCTCGCACAGATACGCAGTATTTT
D gene: TRBD2; clone size: -; J gene: TRBJ2-7; V gene: TRBV7-2; CDR3 protein: CASSLYVAGAGQYF; CDR3 DNA: TGTGCCAGCAGCTTATACGTAGCGGGGGCGGGGCAGTACTTC
D gene: -; clone size: -; J gene: TRBJ2-1; V gene: TRBV7-2; CDR3 protein: CASSFGPLNEQFF; CDR3 DNA: TGTGCCAGCAGCTTCGGTCCCCTCAATGAGCAGTTCTTC
D gene: -; clone size: -; J gene: TRBJ2-1; V gene: TRBV19; CDR3 protein: CASSFSRDTVGGEQFF; CDR3 DNA: TGTGCCAGTAGCTTCTCCCGGGACACGGTCGGAGGTGAGCAGTTCTTC
D gene: TRBD1; clone size: -; J gene: TRBJ1-2; V gene: TRBV7-2; CDR3 protein: CASSHEGTGVYGYTF; CDR3 DNA: TGTGCCAGCAGCCACGAAGGGACAGGGGTATATGGCTACACCTTC
D gene: TRBD1; clone size: -; J gene: TRBJ1-3; V gene: TRBV9; CDR3 protein: CASSVGDSSGNTIYF; CDR3 DNA: TGTGCCAGCAGCGTAGGGGACAGCTCTGGAAACACCATATATTTT
D gene: -; clone size: -; J gene: TRBJ1-5; V gene: TRBV30; CDR3 protein: CAWSPPVWGSDQPQHF; CDR3 DNA: TGTGCCTGGAGTCCCCCCGTTTGGGGCAGCGATCAGCCCCAGCATTTT
D gene: TRBD2; clone size: once; J gene: TRBJ2-2; V gene: TRBV5-1; CDR3 protein: CASSLGASGATGELFF; CDR3 DNA: TGCGCCAGCAGCTTGGGCGCTAGCGGGGCCACCGGGGAGCTGTTTTTT
D gene: TRBD2; clone size: -; J gene: TRBJ2-3; V gene: TRBV24-1; CDR3 protein: CATSDPSGGLDTQYF; CDR3 DNA: TGTGCCACCAGTGATCCTAGCGGGGGGCTAGATACGCAGTATTTT
D gene: -; clone size: -; J gene: TRBJ2-2; V gene: TRBV12-1; CDR3 protein: CASSFRRERFTGELFF; CDR3 DNA: TGTGCCAGCAGCTTTCGTAGGGAGAGGTTCACCGGGGAGCTGTTTTTT
D gene: -; clone size: -; J gene: TRBJ1-2; V gene: TRBV7-6; CDR3 protein: CASSLGDSDNYGYTF; CDR3 DNA: TGTGCCAGCAGCTTAGGAGACAGCGATAACTATGGCTACACCTTC
D gene: -; clone size: -; J gene: TRBJ2-2; V gene: TRBV7-6; CDR3 protein: CASSSLGRGGTGELFF; CDR3 DNA: TGTGCCAGCAGCTCCCTTGGTAGAGGAGGGACCGGGGAGCTGTTTTTT
D gene: TRBD1; clone size: -; J gene: TRBJ1-6; V gene: TRBV6-4; CDR3 protein: CATSTGENSPLHF; CDR3 DNA: TGTGCCACCTCCACAGGGGAGAATTCACCCCTCCACTTT
D gene: -; clone size: once; J gene: TRBJ1-2; V gene: TRBV18; CDR3 protein: CASSPTYGGEDGYTF; CDR3 DNA: TGTGCCAGCTCACCGACATATGGAGGGGAGGATGGCTACACCTTC
D gene: TRBD2; clone size: -; J gene: TRBJ2-3; V gene: TRBV7-2; CDR3 protein: CASMRGIAGGRPDTQYF; CDR3 DNA: TGTGCCAGCATGCGGGGGATAGCGGGGGGCCGACCAGATACGCAGTATTTT
D gene: TRBD1; clone size: once; J gene: TRBJ1-5; V gene: TRBV4-3; CDR3 protein: CASSQQRGQGINQPQHF; CDR3 DNA: TGCGCCAGCAGCCAACAAAGGGGACAGGGAATCAATCAGCCCCAGCATTTT
D gene: TRBD2; clone size: -; J gene: TRBJ2-3; V gene: TRBV5-1; CDR3 protein: CASGTSGGATDTQYF; CDR3 DNA: TGCGCCAGCGGGACTAGCGGGGGAGCCACAGATACGCAGTATTTT
D gene: -; clone size: -; J gene: TRBJ2-5; V gene: TRBV28; CDR3 protein: CASSRGLLRGYQETQYF; CDR3 DNA: TGTGCCAGCAGTCGCGGGTTATTGAGGGGGTACCAAGAGACCCAGTACTTC
D gene: TRBD1; clone size: -; J gene: TRBJ1-4; V gene: TRBV7-9; CDR3 protein: CASRPTGSGEKLFF; CDR3 DNA: TGTGCCAGCAGACCGACAGGGAGCGGCGAAAAACTGTTTTTT
D gene: -; clone size: -; J gene: TRBJ1-2; V gene: TRBV10-3; CDR3 protein: CAISESQGYGYTF; CDR3 DNA: TGTGCCATCAGTGAGTCTCAGGGTTATGGCTACACCTTC
D gene: -; clone size: -; J gene: TRBJ1-3; V gene: TRBV5-1; CDR3 protein: CASSFDRLGNTIYF; CDR3 DNA: TGCGCCAGCAGCTTTGACAGACTTGGAAACACCATATATTTT
D gene: -; clone size: once; J gene: TRBJ1-2; V gene: TRBV4-2; CDR3 protein: CASSQDGGGYTF; CDR3 DNA: TGTGCCAGCAGCCAAGATGGGGGCGGCTACACCTTC
D gene: -; clone size: once; J gene: TRBJ1-2; V gene: TRBV28; CDR3 protein: CASHDLRIYGYTF; CDR3 DNA: TGTGCCAGCCATGACCTGCGGATCTATGGCTACACCTTC
D gene: -; clone size: -; J gene: TRBJ2-3; V gene: TRBV7-3; CDR3 protein: CASSLGGSRSTRTDTQYF; CDR3 DNA: TGTGCCAGCAGCTTAGGGGGGTCTAGGTCGACCCGCACAGATACGCAGTATTTT
D gene: -; clone size: -; J gene: TRBJ1-2; V gene: TRBV19; CDR3 protein: CASNGQNWATRAFVYGYTF; CDR3 DNA: TGTGCCAGTAATGGACAGAACTGGGCAACGAGAGCCTTTGTCTATGGCTACACCTTC